One sample yielded the 20 T cell receptor beta chains listed below, sequenced in a study of vaccination and CD4 T cells after COVID-19. Antigens of these TCRs are unknown. Treatment given: approximately 9-day PBMC culture with coronavirus spike peptide pools or control peptides (ViraFEST assay). Sequencing of cultured CD4+ T cell DNA used the Oncomine TCR Beta short-read assay. TCRdb re-analysed the PCR reads in MiXCR, keeping a single row per CDR3 protein. The sample has approximately 12,000 distinct CDR3 sequences, 55% to 60% seen once; the top ten hold approximately 16%. Sequenced sample: CD4+ T cells from blood, cultured in vitro. Receptor source: a human donor who had recovered from COVID-19.

For this clonotype: Germline is not matched at one junction end, which may reflect a read error. This chain connects TRBV7-9 to TRBJ1-6; D is ambiguous. This CDR3 contains 17 residues. Germline V gives CDR1 SEHNR, CDR2 FQNEAQ (reference sequence). The CDR3 here is CASSIASAEPGGSPLHF. CDR3 sequence (DNA): TGTGCCAGCAGCATAGCATCGGCTGAACCTGGCGGATCACCCCTCCACTTT.

As for this clonotype: One end of the junction is discordant with germline, which a read error may explain. The V call is TRBV18, the J call TRBJ2-7; 7 nucleotides agree with TRBD1. Germline V gives CDR1 KGHSH, CDR2 LQKENI. This CDR3 comprises 13 residues. The CDR3 nucleotides read TGTGCCAACTCATCGGACAGGAATCGCGAGCAGTACTTC. This gives the protein CANSSDRNREQYF.

This clonotype was counted only a few times. The rearrangement uses TRBV20-1 and TRBJ2-2; D is unclear. The CDR3 totals 13 residues. Trimming removed 3 bases from V and 4 bases from J, with 9 bases in between. Germline CDR1 reads DFQATT; CDR2 reads SNEGSKA (reference sequence). CDR3 nucleotides: TGCAGTGCTAGTTATGACGCCACCGGGGAGCTGTTTTTT. Residues: CSASYDATGELFF.

This chain joins TRBV7-2 and TRBJ2-7, with 11 bases identical to TRBD2. CDR1 is SGHTA and CDR2 is FQGNSA in the germline V gene. This CDR3 comprises 15 residues. V lost 5 bases and J lost 3; bases outside the gene matches: 6. The CDR3 loop reads CASSDTSGSRYEQYF. In nucleotides, the CDR3 is TGTGCCAGCAGCGACACTAGCGGGAGTCGCTACGAGCAGTACTTC.

The V and J genes are TRBV6-2 or TRBV6-3 and TRBJ1-2; D possibly corresponds to TRBD1 (6 bases). V lost 5 bases to trimming and J lost 2 bases, with 6 bases between them. Germline CDR1 is MNHEY and CDR2 is SVGEGT. This CDR3 has 12 residues. For the CDR3, the DNA is TGTGCCAGCAGTGGACAGAACTATGGCTACACCTTC. This sequence encodes CASSGQNYGYTF.

Concerning this clonotype itself: Mismatch with germline at one junction end may stem from a read error. This sequence joins TRBV5-1 and TRBJ1-1; 7 bases match TRBD1. The CDR3 consists of 16 residues. The V gene's germline CDR1 is SGHRS and CDR2 YFSETQ. The CDR3 loop is CASSLGPQGVYTEAFF. CDR3 bases: TGCGCCAGCAGTTTGGGTCCTCAGGGGGTGTACACTGAAGCTTTCTTT.

The rearrangement links TRBV2 to TRBJ1-5; the match to TRBD1 covers 7 bases. In germline, CDR1 is SNHLY, CDR2 FYNNEI. V shed 7 bases, J shed 4 bases, and the junction held 7 bases outside the gene matches. The CDR3 length is 14 residues. The CDR3 nucleotides read TGTGCCAGCACTGCCCAGGACAGGAATCAGCCCCAGCATTTT. It encodes CASTAQDRNQPQHF.

The chain has TRBV28 and TRBJ1-4, with 9 bases aligning to TRBD1. The CDR3 extends over 16 amino acids. V lost 6 bases, J lost 8 bases, and 13 bases stayed unmatched. CDR1 MDHEN and CDR2 SYDVKM come from the germline V gene. The CDR3 nucleotides are TGTGCCAGCAGGCAACCTCCCGGGACAGGGCGAGAAAAACTGTTTTTT. As protein: CASRQPPGTGREKLFF.

The chain links TRBV6-5 to TRBJ1-6, with D uncertain. The CDR3 is 15 amino acids. V lost 3 bases, J lost 6 bases, and 12 bases lay in between. Germline V gene data show CDR1 as MNHEY and CDR2 as SVGAGI. The CDR3 DNA is TGTGCCAGCAGTTATTGGGGTGACGGTAATTCACCCCTCCACTTT. It specifies CASSYWGDGNSPLHF.

The V gene is TRBV6-1, the J gene TRBJ2-3; 9 bases map to TRBD2. There are 15 residues in the CDR3. V was clipped by 6 bases and J by 1 base; unmatched bases: 5. CDR1 is MNHNS, CDR2 SASEGT, per germline. CDR3 DNA sequence: TGTGCCAGCAGCCCGTTAGCGGGAGGCACAGATACGCAGTATTTT. It encodes CASSPLAGGTDTQYF.

For the CDR3, the DNA is TGTGCCAGCAGCTCAAGGTCCAGGGTGGGGTCCTACGAGCAGTACTTC. It encodes CASSSRSRVGSYEQYF. The J gene is TRBJ2-7, the V gene TRBV7-2, with D maybe TRBD1 (5 bases). Trimming pared 4 bases from V and 1 base from J, leaving 17 bases between. There are 16 residues in the CDR3. CDR1 and CDR2 (germline): SGHTA, FQGNSA.

The gene calls are TRBV30 and TRBJ2-1; 7 nucleotides align to TRBD2. This CDR3 region has 14 residues. The trim removed 0 bases at V and 7 bases at J, leaving 6 bases unmatched. Germline CDR1 is GTSNPN and CDR2 is SVGIG (reference sequence). The CDR3 DNA follows: TGTGCCTGGAGTGTACCGACTAGCTCAAATGAGCAGTTCTTC. Protein: CAWSVPTSSNEQFF.

J is TRBJ2-1 and V is TRBV6-2 or TRBV6-3; TRBD2 agrees at 9 bases. This CDR3 spans 13 amino acids. Germline CDR1 and CDR2: MNHEY and SVGEGT. With V trimmed by 0 bases and J by 15 bases, 6 bases remained unmatched. The DNA for the CDR3 is TGTGCCAGCAGTTACTCCCTAGCGGGGATACCGTTCTTC. The encoded protein is CASSYSLAGIPFF.

This clonotype has only one observation. This sequence joins TRBV24-1 and TRBJ2-1; D perhaps matches TRBD2 (5 bases). The CDR3 contains 15 residues. Between the trimmed V and J ends, which lost 4 bases and 7 bases, there was a span of 16 bases. Germline V gene data show CDR1 as KGHDR and CDR2 as SFDVKD. CDR3 DNA sequence: TGTGCCACCAGTGAAGGAGGTAGATCCCGGAATGAGCAGTTCTTC. It translates to CATSEGGRSRNEQFF.

The rearrangement uses TRBV28 and TRBJ2-1; 7 bases map to TRBD1. CDR3 length: 12 residues. The V and J ends lost 5 bases and 9 bases, in that order; junction bases with no gene match: 4. Germline V gene lookup returns CDR1 MDHEN and CDR2 SYDVKM. The CDR3 DNA reads as TGTGCCAGCAGTGGACAGGTTGTTGAGCAGTTCTTC. This codes for CASSGQVVEQFF.

This clonotype was found a few times. V and J are TRBV7-2 and TRBJ2-5, with 7 bases fitting TRBD1. This CDR3 is built from 13 residues. Germline V gene sequence: CDR1 SGHTA, CDR2 FQGNSA. Losses at the gene ends were 5 bases for V and 5 bases for J; bases not matched to a gene: 5. The CDR3 sequence is CASSKGQRETQYF. The CDR3 region has the DNA TGTGCCAGCAGCAAGGGACAGAGGGAGACCCAGTACTTC.

V usage is TRBV6-1 and J usage is TRBJ1-2; a possible D gene is TRBD1 (5 bases). The CDR3 is made up of 12 amino acids. Germline loops: CDR1 MNHNS, CDR2 SASEGT. Trimming stripped 7 bases from V and 8 bases from J, with 14 bases between. CDR3 residues: CASKRGGNGYTF. CDR3 in DNA: TGTGCCAGCAAACGGGGGGGGAACGGCTACACCTTC.

In this sample, this clonotype turned up a few times. V and J are TRBV7-9 and TRBJ1-1; D is unresolved. Between the trimmed V and J ends, which lost 2 bases and 0 bases, there was a span of 7 bases. This CDR3 has 14 residues. Germline values: CDR1 SEHNR, CDR2 FQNEAQ (reference sequence). The CDR3 here is CASSLYGMNTEAFF. CDR3 bases: TGTGCCAGCAGCTTATATGGGATGAACACTGAAGCTTTCTTT.

V and J are TRBV5-6 and TRBJ2-5, with D hard to call. V lost 3 bases, J lost 5 bases, and 20 bases lay in between. This CDR3 has 16 amino acids. Germline values: CDR1 SGHDT, CDR2 YYEEEE. The DNA of the CDR3 is TGTGCCAGCAGCTCCCCCTCTCTCAAGGTGGTCGAGACCCAGTACTTC. It translates to CASSSPSLKVVETQYF.

The chain joins TRBV20-1 to TRBJ2-3; 7 bases match TRBD2. Germline assignment: CDR1 DFQATT and CDR2 SNEGSKA (reference sequence). This CDR3 spans 14 amino acids. Trimming took 6 bases from V and 3 from J; bases not matched to a gene: 9. The CDR3 spells CSATLGGGTDTQYF. The CDR3 DNA follows: TGCAGTGCCACCCTGGGGGGGGGAACAGATACGCAGTATTTT.